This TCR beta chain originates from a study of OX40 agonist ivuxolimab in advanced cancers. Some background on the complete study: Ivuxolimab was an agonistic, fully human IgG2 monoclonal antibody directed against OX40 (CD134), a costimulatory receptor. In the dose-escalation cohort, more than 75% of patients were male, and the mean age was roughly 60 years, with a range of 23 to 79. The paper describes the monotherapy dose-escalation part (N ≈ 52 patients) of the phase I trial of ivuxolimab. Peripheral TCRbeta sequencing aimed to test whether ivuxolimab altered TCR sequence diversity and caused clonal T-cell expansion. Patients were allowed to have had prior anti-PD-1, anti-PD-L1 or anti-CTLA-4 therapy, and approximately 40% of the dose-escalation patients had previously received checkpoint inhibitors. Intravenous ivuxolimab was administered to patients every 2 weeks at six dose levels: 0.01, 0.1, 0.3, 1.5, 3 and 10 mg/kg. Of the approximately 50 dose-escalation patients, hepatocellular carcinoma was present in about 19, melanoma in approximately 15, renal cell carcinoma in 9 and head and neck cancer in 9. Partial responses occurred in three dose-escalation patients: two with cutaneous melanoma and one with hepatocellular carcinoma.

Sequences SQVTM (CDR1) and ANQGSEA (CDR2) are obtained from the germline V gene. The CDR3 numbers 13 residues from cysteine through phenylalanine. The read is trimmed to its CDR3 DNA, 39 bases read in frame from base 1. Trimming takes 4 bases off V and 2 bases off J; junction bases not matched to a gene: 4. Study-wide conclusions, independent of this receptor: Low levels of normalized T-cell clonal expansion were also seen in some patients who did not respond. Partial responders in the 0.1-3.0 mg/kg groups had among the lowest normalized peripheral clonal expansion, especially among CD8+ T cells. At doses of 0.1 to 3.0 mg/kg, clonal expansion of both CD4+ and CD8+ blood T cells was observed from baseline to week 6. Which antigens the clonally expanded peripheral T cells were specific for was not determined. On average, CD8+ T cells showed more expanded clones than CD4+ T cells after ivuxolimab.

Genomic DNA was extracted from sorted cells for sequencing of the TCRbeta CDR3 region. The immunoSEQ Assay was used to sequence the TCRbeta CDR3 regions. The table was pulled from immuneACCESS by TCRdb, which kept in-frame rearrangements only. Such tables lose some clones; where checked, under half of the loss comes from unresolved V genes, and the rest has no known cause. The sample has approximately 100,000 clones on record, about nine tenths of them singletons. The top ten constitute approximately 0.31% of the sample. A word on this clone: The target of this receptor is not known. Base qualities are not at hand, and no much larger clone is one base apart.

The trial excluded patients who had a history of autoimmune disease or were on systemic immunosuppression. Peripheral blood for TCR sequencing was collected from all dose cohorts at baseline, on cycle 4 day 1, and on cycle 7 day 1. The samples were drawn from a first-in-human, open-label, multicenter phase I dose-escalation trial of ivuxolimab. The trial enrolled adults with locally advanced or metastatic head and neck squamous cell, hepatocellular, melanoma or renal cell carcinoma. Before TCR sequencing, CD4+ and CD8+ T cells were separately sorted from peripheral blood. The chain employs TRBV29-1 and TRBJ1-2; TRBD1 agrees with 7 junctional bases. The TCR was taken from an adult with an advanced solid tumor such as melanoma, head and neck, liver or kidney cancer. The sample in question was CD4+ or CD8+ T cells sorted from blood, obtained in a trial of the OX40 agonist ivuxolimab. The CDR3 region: CSVASTGNYGYTF. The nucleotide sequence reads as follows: TGCAGCGTTGCTTCGACAGGGAACTATGGCTACACCTTC.